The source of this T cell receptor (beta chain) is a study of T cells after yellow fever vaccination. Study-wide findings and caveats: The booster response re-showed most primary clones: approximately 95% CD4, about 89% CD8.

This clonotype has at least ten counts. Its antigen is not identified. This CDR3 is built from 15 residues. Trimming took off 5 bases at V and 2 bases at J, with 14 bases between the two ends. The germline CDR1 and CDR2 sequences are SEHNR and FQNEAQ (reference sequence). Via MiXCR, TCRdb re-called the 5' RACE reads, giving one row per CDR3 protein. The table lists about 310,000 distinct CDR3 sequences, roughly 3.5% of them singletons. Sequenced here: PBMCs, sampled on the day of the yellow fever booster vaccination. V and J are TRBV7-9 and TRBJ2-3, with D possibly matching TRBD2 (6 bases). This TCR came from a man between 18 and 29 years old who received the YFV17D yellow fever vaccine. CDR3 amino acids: CASSPAGGYTDTQYF. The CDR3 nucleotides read TGTGCCAGCAGCCCCGCCGGGGGTTACACAGATACGCAGTATTTT.